The 5 T cell receptor beta chains listed next were all sequenced from one sample in a study of T cell responses to AZD1222 COVID-19 vaccine. Assay used: immunoSEQ multiplex PCR; TCRdb lists only in-frame clones, some missing. The sample gives 95,000 to 150,000 clones, roughly nine tenths of which show up once; around 1.8% is in the top ten. The sequencing used peripheral blood, collected on day 0 of AZD1222 vaccination. The receptor source for this set is an adult in good health.

The chain links TRBV20-1 to TRBJ1-1; unclear D gene. The CDR3 extends over 14 amino acids. Germline V lookup: CDR1 DFQATT, CDR2 SNEGSKA (reference sequence). Between the trimmed V and J ends, which lost 3 bases and 0 bases, there was a span of 11 bases. CDR3 in amino acids: CSASRAGMNTEAFF. CDR3 coding DNA: TGCAGTGCTAGTCGCGCGGGAATGAACACTGAAGCTTTCTTT.

The genes are TRBV30 and TRBJ1-5; weak D call: TRBD1 (5 bases). CDR3 length equals 14 residues. Germline CDR1 is GTSNPN and CDR2 is SVGIG (reference sequence). V lost 2 bases, J lost 7 bases, and 15 bases lay in between. CDR3 protein: CAWSPNSGIQPQHF. Here the CDR3 DNA reads TGTGCCTGGAGTCCGAACTCAGGGATCCAGCCCCAGCATTTT.

This sequence joins TRBV2 and TRBJ2-7; maybe TRBD2 (6 bases). V lost 6 bases to trimming and J lost 2 bases, with 23 bases between them. CDR1 and CDR2 (germline): SNHLY, FYNNEI. The CDR3 has 17 residues. DNA of the CDR3: TGTGCCAGCAGCCACGCTCCCGGGAGCGGTAAGACCTACGAGCAGTACTTC. Residues: CASSHAPGSGKTYEQYF.

The chain carries TRBV7-2 and TRBJ1-1; no reliable D call. The CDR3 contains 12 residues. Deletions cut 5 bases from V and 4 bases from J, with 8 bases between. The germline V gene has CDR1 SGHTA and CDR2 FQGNSA. The CDR3, as DNA: TGTGCCAGCAGCGCGTACGGCACTGAAGCTTTCTTT. This translates into CASSAYGTEAFF.

The CDR3, as DNA: TGTGCCAGCAGCACCGATGTGAGCTCCTACAATGAGCAGTTCTTC. This codes for CASSTDVSSYNEQFF. V gene TRBV7-2 combines with J gene TRBJ2-1; no definite D call. Germline CDR1 SGHTA, CDR2 FQGNSA. The CDR3 extends over 15 amino acids. Trimming stripped 5 bases from V and 0 bases from J, with 11 bases between. The variable domain in full, with the rest retrieved from reference TRBV7-2 and TRBJ2-1, is GAGVSQSPSNKVTEKGKDVELRCDPISGHTALYWYRQSLGQGLEFLIYFQGNSAPDKSGLPSDRFSAERTGGSVSTLTIQRTQQEDSAVYLCASSTDVSSYNEQFFGPGTRLTVL.